This record looks at one T cell receptor beta chain sequence and its context. Its specificity is unknown. The junction does not match germline at one end; this may be a read error. The repertoire was sequenced with immunoSEQ multiplex PCR; TCRdb's copy has only in-frame clones and lacks some. This table has some 28,000 clones, about 93% appearing once. The sample is drawn from a study of regulatory and conventional T cells in RAG deficiency. Study-level findings and limits: Compared with controls, unique Treg TCR beta sequences dropped roughly 100-fold in Omenn syndrome and CID/AS. Shannon entropy fell and Simpson indices rose in RAG-deficient patients. Omenn patients showed >85% Treg-Tconv overlap and shorter CDR3 lengths.

Blood CD4+ CD25-high CD127-low regulatory T cells supplied the genomic DNA template. Germline V gives CDR1 LGHNT, CDR2 FRNRAP. The CDR3 spans 12 residues. This same sample was also part of a study on regulatory T cells. That investigation notes: The PCR used 52 TRBV and 13 TRBJ primers. Regulatory T cells showed the strongest V-J pair restriction and V/J gene skewing among patient repertoires.

Sequenced input: Tregs sorted from blood. V usage is TRBV12-5 and J usage is TRBJ2-3; no definite D call. This clonotype was obtained from a human donor in good health. In DNA, the CDR3 is TGTGCTTGTGGGCGGCCCACAGATACGCAGTATTTT. Amino acids: CACGRPTDTQYF. Supplemented by reference TRBV12-5 and TRBJ2-3, the full variable domain reads DARVTQTPRHKVTEMGQEVTMRCQPILGHNTVFWYRQTMMQGLELLAYFRNRAPLDDSGMPKDRFSAEMPDATLATLKIQPSEPRDSAVYFCACGRPTDTQYFGPGTRLTVL.